Listed here are 21 T cell receptor beta chains from one sample, sequenced in a study of T cells expressing NK-cell markers. TCRdb re-called the 5' RACE reads, yielding one record per CDR3 amino acid sequence without DNA. The table counts about 190,000 distinct CDR3 sequences; just over 20% lies in the top ten. The sample taken for sequencing was blood T cells: a sorted CD56 or NKG2C T cell subset, CD4+ or CD8+ T cells, or bulk PBMC T cells (not recorded which). All receptors come from a man aged 18-69 years in good health.

The gene calls are TRBV3-1 and TRBJ1-1. The CDR3 is 13 residues long. Germline CDR1 and CDR2: LGHDT and YNNKEL (reference sequence). The CDR3 spells CASSLGVITEAFF. The full variable domain, rest sourced from reference TRBV3-1 and TRBJ1-1, is DTAVSQTPKYLVTQMGNDKSIKCEQNLGHDTMYWYKQDSKKFLKIMFSYNNKELIINETVPNRFSPKSPDKAHLNLHINSLELGDSAVYFCASSLGVITEAFFGQGTRLTVV.

V and J are TRBV2 and TRBJ2-5; TCRdb gives TRBD2 as the D gene, but with no DNA this cannot be confirmed. The CDR3 runs to 15 residues. Germline CDR1 SNHLY, CDR2 FYNNEI. The CDR3 loop is CASSEDRLAGETQYF.

The V call is TRBV15, the J call TRBJ2-1; TCRdb reports TRBD1, a call that lacks DNA to check it against. There are 17 residues in the CDR3. The V gene's germline CDR1 is LNHNV and CDR2 YYDKDF (reference sequence). CDR3 region: CATSRGSAGVSNNEQFF.

The chain is built from TRBV5-4 and TRBJ2-3. The CDR3 covers 16 residues. Germline V CDR1 and CDR2: SGHNT, YYREEE (reference sequence). The CDR3 is CASSLGTVASTDTQYF.

The CDR3 is CASSIGGAGYGYTF. The genes are TRBV19 and TRBJ1-2; TCRdb's D gene call, TRBD1, goes unchecked for lack of DNA. Germline CDR1 is LNHDA and CDR2 is SQIVND (reference sequence). The CDR3 spans 14 residues.

The genes are TRBV7-9 and TRBJ2-1. CDR3 size: 14 residues. CDR1 is SEHNR, CDR2 FQNEAQ, per germline (reference sequence). This CDR3 reads CASSYRGSYNEQFF.

This chain joins TRBV2 and TRBJ2-1; TCRdb's D call of TRBD2 is untestable without DNA. CDR1 is SNHLY and CDR2 is FYNNEI in the germline V gene. The CDR3 runs 19 residues. CDR3 protein: CASGPSPLAGADSYNEQFF.

The gene calls are TRBV24-1 and TRBJ2-7; TCRdb gives TRBD1 as the D gene, but with no DNA this cannot be confirmed. The CDR3 has 16 amino acids. Per germline, CDR1 KGHDR and CDR2 SFDVKD. CDR3 sequence reads: CATSDLRHAHSYEQYF.

The J gene is TRBJ2-2, the V gene TRBV27. In germline, CDR1 is MNHEY, CDR2 SMNVEV (reference sequence). The CDR3 length is 11 residues. CDR3 sequence reads: CASSFQGELFF.

This sequence joins TRBV13 and TRBJ2-3. The CDR3 has 16 residues. CDR1 and CDR2 (germline): PRHDT, FYEKMQ (reference sequence). The CDR3 is CASSFTWGKGTDTQYF.

The V and J genes are TRBV7-9 and TRBJ1-2; as DNA is missing, the TRBD1 call by TCRdb cannot be tested. CDR1 and CDR2 from the germline V gene are SEHNR and FQNEAQ (reference sequence). This CDR3 region has 12 residues. This CDR3 is CASTWTGNGYTF.

The gene calls are TRBV5-6 and TRBJ2-5; TCRdb designates TRBD2, a call that cannot be tested without DNA. This CDR3 contains 15 residues. The V gene's germline CDR1 is SGHDT and CDR2 YYEEEE. The CDR3 reads CASSLPAGSQETQYF.

The rearrangement joins TRBV2 to TRBJ2-7; TCRdb selects TRBD1, and the lack of DNA leaves this call unchecked. CDR1 is SNHLY and CDR2 is FYNNEI in the germline V gene. The CDR3 has 13 amino acids. This chain's CDR3 is CASSRTDRIEQYF.

The V and J genes are TRBV12-2 and TRBJ1-2; without DNA, the TCRdb call of TRBD1 cannot be checked. TRBV12-2 is listed as a pseudogene. This CDR3 contains 15 residues. CDR3 in amino acids: CASRFYRDRCYRYTF.

The chain uses TRBV5-4 and TRBJ2-7; absent DNA, TCRdb's TRBD1 call cannot be checked. Looked up from germline, CDR1 is SGHNT and CDR2 is YYREEE (reference sequence). This CDR3 has 15 residues. CDR3 sequence: CASSWGTGAAYEQYF.

The gene calls are TRBV20-1 and TRBJ2-7; TCRdb returns TRBD1, unconfirmable since there is no DNA. Germline CDR1 and CDR2: DFQATT and SNEGSKA (reference sequence). The CDR3 consists of 15 residues. The CDR3: CSARHGNVGNYEQYF.

The chain joins TRBV27 to TRBJ1-5; TCRdb's D call of TRBD1 is untestable without DNA. Germline loops: CDR1 MNHEY, CDR2 SMNVEV (reference sequence). CDR3 size: 14 residues. CDR3 protein: CASSLGGSPQPQHF.

This rearrangement joins TRBV15 to TRBJ2-7; checking the TCRdb D call of TRBD2 is not possible without DNA. The germline V gene encodes CDR1 LNHNV and CDR2 YYDKDF (reference sequence). There are 15 residues in the CDR3. The chain's CDR3 is CATSRAGPGPNEQYF.

The chain links TRBV30 to TRBJ2-7. The CDR3 loop spans 14 amino acids. In germline, CDR1 is GTSNPN, CDR2 SVGIG (reference sequence). CDR3 sequence: CAWTQVGSSYEQYF.

This CDR3 reads CASSPGGGSYNEQFF. The chain combines TRBV18 with TRBJ2-1. Germline loops: CDR1 KGHSH, CDR2 LQKENI. The length of the CDR3 is 15 residues. Filled out from reference TRBV18 and TRBJ2-1, the complete variable domain reads NAGVMQNPRHLVRRRGQEARLRCSPMKGHSHVYWYRQLPEEGLKFMVYLQKENIIDESGMPKERFSAEFPKEGPSILRIQQVVRGDSAAYFCASSPGGGSYNEQFFGPGTRLTVL.

This chain uses TRBV6-5 with TRBJ2-7; TCRdb's assignment of TRBD1 cannot be checked, as there is no DNA. The CDR3 length is 17 residues. Germline V gives CDR1 MNHEY, CDR2 SVGAGI. The CDR3 loop reads CASSYSIGDRTVYEQYF.